Listed below are T cell receptor beta chains from one sample, sequenced in a study of control samples from healthy donors and cancer patients. Assay: immunoSEQ multiplex PCR; the TCRdb copy retains only in-frame clones and omits some. The sample consists of under 150,000 clones, 70% to 90% of them appearing once. Sequenced sample: blood. The origin of the receptors is a woman in her 70s in good health. Each CDR3 is given with its conserved first and last residue. A D gene is named only where the DNA matches it firmly. A clone size is listed for some rows: how often the clone was seen (once, few, many), or a class if it is expanded.

TRBJ1-4 - - TRBV24-1 CATSEVGRAREKLFF TGTGCCACCAGTGAGGTTGGGAGGGCGCGGGAAAAACTGTTTTTT
TRBJ2-7 - few TRBV6-6 CASKDSAYEQYF TGTGCCAGCAAAGACAGTGCCTACGAGCAGTACTTC
TRBJ1-2 TRBD1 - TRBV3-1/TRBV3-2 CASEGRGAPGYTF TGTGCCAGCGAGGGCAGGGGGGCCCCGGGCTACACCTTC
TRBJ1-1 TRBD1 - TRBV5-6 CASSLPGQHTEAFF TGTGCCAGCAGCTTGCCGGGACAGCACACTGAAGCTTTCTTT
TRBJ1-2 TRBD1 - TRBV7-2 CASSPPGQGAYGYTF TGTGCCAGCAGCCCTCCGGGACAGGGGGCCTATGGCTACACCTTC
TRBJ1-5 TRBD1 - TRBV18 CASSPYSPTGGDQPQHF TGTGCCAGCTCACCATATTCCCCGACAGGGGGGGATCAGCCCCAGCATTTT
TRBJ1-1 - - TRBV15 CATSRAGGPNTEAFF TGTGCCACCAGCAGAGCTGGAGGGCCGAACACTGAAGCTTTCTTT
TRBJ1-2 - - TRBV29-1 CSVVGQGNYGYTF TGCAGCGTTGTGGGGCAGGGAAACTATGGCTACACCTTC
TRBJ2-3 - - TRBV2 CARRTDGGDTQYF TGTGCCAGGCGGACAGATGGAGGAGATACGCAGTATTTT
TRBJ2-7 - - TRBV7-3 CASSLVASDSYEQYF TGTGCCAGCAGCCTAGTCGCGTCAGACTCCTACGAGCAGTACTTC
TRBJ2-5 - - TRBV3-1/TRBV3-2 CASSQGTSSETQYF TGTGCCAGCAGCCAAGGTACTAGCTCGGAGACCCAGTACTTC
TRBJ2-5 - - TRBV27 CASSSSGWETQYF TGTGCCAGCAGTTCGTCAGGTTGGGAGACCCAGTACTTC
TRBJ2-1 - once TRBV7-2 CASSLMVSSYNEQFF TGTGCCAGCAGCTTAATGGTGAGCTCCTACAATGAGCAGTTCTTC
TRBJ1-5 - few TRBV9 CASSVGLNQPQHF TGTGCCAGCAGCGTAGGACTCAATCAGCCCCAGCATTTT
TRBJ1-5 - - TRBV6-4 CASSETETNQPQHF TGTGCCAGCAGTGAGACCGAAACCAATCAGCCCCAGCATTTT
TRBJ1-1 TRBD1 once TRBV4-3 CASSQRDSEAFF TGCGCCAGCAGCCAAAGGGACAGTGAAGCTTTCTTT
TRBJ1-4 - - TRBV5-1 CASSPLGSNEKLFF TGCGCCAGCAGCCCGCTAGGGAGTAATGAAAAACTGTTTTTT
TRBJ1-6 - few TRBV11-2 CASSPPNSPLHF TGTGCCAGCAGCCCCCCTAATTCACCCCTCCACTTT
TRBJ2-5 - - TRBV2 CASTRSDQETQYF TGTGCCAGCACCCGGTCGGACCAAGAGACCCAGTACTTC
TRBJ2-1 - - TRBV11-2 CASKRDSSYNEQFF TGTGCCAGCAAGCGGGACAGCTCCTACAATGAGCAGTTCTTC
TRBJ1-3 - - TRBV2 CASNGFSGNTIYF TGTGCCAGCAACGGATTCTCTGGAAACACCATATATTTT
TRBJ1-1 - - TRBV7-9 CASSNNPGRTEAFF TGTGCCAGCAGCAATAACCCCGGGAGGACTGAAGCTTTCTTT
TRBJ1-2 - few TRBV5-6 CASRVQGAYGYTF TGTGCCAGCAGGGTACAGGGTGCCTATGGCTACACCTTC
TRBJ2-7 - - TRBV3-1/TRBV3-2 CEATSSLSEQYF TGTGAGGCCACGAGTTCCCTATCCGAGCAGTACTTC
TRBJ1-6 - - TRBV27 CASSSGNGNSPLHF TGTGCCAGCAGTTCGGGTAACGGCAATTCACCCCTCCACTTT
TRBJ1-2 - - TRBV21-1 CASSKDTTAVNYGYTF TGTGCCAGCAGCAAGGACACGACAGCGGTTAACTATGGCTACACCTTC
TRBJ2-3 TRBD2 - TRBV7-3 CASSFFLAGVFVTDTQYF TGTGCCAGCAGCTTTTTTCTAGCGGGGGTATTTGTTACAGATACGCAGTATTTT
TRBJ2-1 - - TRBV10-1 CASSGGLAYNEQFF TGCGCCAGCAGTGGGGGGCTTGCCTACAATGAGCAGTTCTTC
TRBJ2-7 TRBD1 - TRBV27 CASSDAGTGGNEQYF TGTGCCAGCAGCGACGCCGGGACAGGGGGCAACGAGCAGTACTTC
TRBJ1-1 - few TRBV7-2 CASSSQGRGTEAFF TGTGCCAGCAGCTCCCAGGGTCGGGGCACTGAAGCTTTCTTT
TRBJ1-1 - - TRBV9 CASSAGGRNTEAFF TGTGCCAGCAGCGCGGGAGGGAGGAACACTGAAGCTTTCTTT
TRBJ1-4 - once TRBV27 CASSPGGGNEKLFF TGTGCCAGCAGCCCTGGGGGGGGCAATGAAAAACTGTTTTTT
TRBJ2-3 - - TRBV9 CASSAELASDTQYF TGTGCCAGCAGCGCGGAGCTAGCTTCAGATACGCAGTATTTT
TRBJ1-4 - - TRBV12-3/TRBV12-4 CASSPTNEKLFF TGTGCCAGCAGTCCAACTAATGAAAAACTGTTTTTT
TRBJ1-1 - - TRBV14 CARRGTEAFF TGTGCCAGGAGGGGCACTGAAGCTTTCTTT
TRBJ1-1 - - TRBV11-3 CASSLGGYSTEAFF TGTGCCAGCAGCTTAGGGGGTTACAGCACTGAAGCTTTCTTT
TRBJ1-6 TRBD1 - TRBV19 CASSIIPGQAPSPLHF TGTGCCAGTAGTATAATCCCGGGACAGGCGCCGTCACCCCTCCACTTT
TRBJ1-5 - - TRBV7-3 CASSVDRNQPQHF TGTGCCAGCAGCGTAGACAGGAATCAGCCCCAGCATTTT
TRBJ2-5 TRBD2 - TRBV7-2 CASSSQAGGTWETQYF TGTGCCAGCAGCTCCCAAGCGGGGGGGACTTGGGAGACCCAGTACTTC
TRBJ2-3 - - TRBV18 CASSPSQRLAGLRTDTQYF TGTGCCAGCTCACCCTCCCAAAGACTTGCGGGGCTTCGCACAGATACGCAGTATTTT
TRBJ1-2 - - TRBV3-1/TRBV3-2 CASSHQTGLANYGYTF TGTGCCAGCAGCCACCAAACAGGACTAGCTAACTATGGCTACACCTTC
TRBJ2-7 TRBD1 - TRBV5-6 CASSLVGQEEFYEQYF TGTGCCAGCAGCTTGGTGGGACAGGAAGAGTTCTACGAGCAGTACTTC
TRBJ2-1 - once TRBV7-2 CASSPQMGGYNEQFF TGTGCCAGCAGCCCCCAGATGGGGGGTTACAATGAGCAGTTCTTC
TRBJ1-4 - - TRBV18 CASSRSSGTAEKLFF TGTGCCAGCTCACGTTCCAGTGGGACGGCTGAAAAACTGTTTTTT
TRBJ1-1 - - TRBV7-8 CASSLRSSTEAFF TGTGCCAGCAGCTTAAGGAGCTCCACTGAAGCTTTCTTT
TRBJ1-2 - - TRBV29-1 CSVVFAMGGYTF TGCAGCGTTGTCTTTGCGATGGGGGGCTACACCTTC
TRBJ1-4 - - TRBV19 CASSMFSTTGEKLFF TGTGCCAGTAGTATGTTCTCGACAACAGGGGAAAAACTGTTTTTT
TRBJ2-7 TRBD2 - TRBV27 CASSLSGGWEQYF TGTGCCAGCAGTTTATCGGGGGGGTGGGAGCAGTACTTC